These T cell receptor beta chains were read from a single sample in a study of T cells after posttransplantation cyclophosphamide. The protocol was immunoSEQ multiplex PCR, while the TCRdb copy is restricted to in-frame clones and leaves out a portion. The sample carries around 4,800 clones, more than 65% recorded once. Here the sequenced sample was PBMCs, taken after an allogeneic stem cell transplant with a calcineurin inhibitor and methotrexate. The receptors stem from a male patient aged 40-50 years who received an allogeneic stem cell transplant from an unrelated donor, was CMV-positive, and had chronic GVHD only. Some of the T cells may derive from the graft donor. Each CDR3 is given without its conserved first and last residue. Fields, in order: V gene, CDR3 protein.

TRBV5-1 | ASSARQGGGETQY
TRBV27 | ASSLLTHQGTGGNEQF
TRBV6-1 | ASSETGIGELF
TRBV14 | ASSQEAQAYGYT
TRBV6-1 | ASSEGQFNYGYT
TRBV5-1 | ASSLDPFTDTQY
TRBV18 | ASSPAIQETQY
TRBV6-6 | ASSYQEGASQPQH
TRBV9 | ASTEIGGVVPRGYT
TRBV10-3 | AISESSGGAVGFTEAF